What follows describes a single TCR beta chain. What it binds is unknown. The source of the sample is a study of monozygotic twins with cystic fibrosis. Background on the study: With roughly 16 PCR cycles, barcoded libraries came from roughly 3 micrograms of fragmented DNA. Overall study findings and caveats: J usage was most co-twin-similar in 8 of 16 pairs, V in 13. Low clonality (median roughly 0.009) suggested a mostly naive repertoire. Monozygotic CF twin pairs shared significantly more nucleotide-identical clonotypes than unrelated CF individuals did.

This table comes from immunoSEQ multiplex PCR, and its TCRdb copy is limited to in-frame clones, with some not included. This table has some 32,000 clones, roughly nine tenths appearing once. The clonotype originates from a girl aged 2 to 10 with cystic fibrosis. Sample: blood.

The CDR3 DNA reads as TGTGCCAGCAGCCCACGAGAGGGGACAGGGGGCTACGAGCAGTACTTC. It codes for CASSPREGTGGYEQYF. V gene TRBV7-2 combines with J gene TRBJ2-7, with 11 bases lining up with TRBD1. Trimming took 5 bases from V and 3 from J; bases not matched to a gene: 9. The CDR3 loop spans 16 amino acids. Germline V lookup: CDR1 SGHTA, CDR2 FQGNSA.